This T cell receptor (beta chain) was captured in a study of neurological immune-mediated disorders. The CDR3 sequence is 16 residues long. J was trimmed by 5 bases and V by 0 bases; bases with no gene match: 5. Germline loops: CDR1 SGDLS, CDR2 YYNGEE. 5'RACE with 10-nucleotide random UMIs produced the cDNA. Each CDR3 protein gets one entry after TCRdb re-called the 5' RACE reads with MiXCR. The table shows 77,000 or so distinct CDR3 sequences, with 9.4% occurring only once. At least ten counts were recorded for this clonotype. This clonotype was sampled from a man over 45 in good health. Material for sequencing was PBMCs. The chain uses TRBV9 and TRBJ2-7; 13 nucleotides agree with TRBD2. The CDR3 region is CASSVALAGGINEQYF. DNA of the CDR3: TGTGCCAGCAGCGTAGCACTAGCGGGAGGGATCAACGAGCAGTACTTC.